A single sample is the source of the 6 T cell receptor beta chains below, sequenced in a study of shared clonotypes between healthy human individuals. Assay used: immunoSEQ multiplex PCR; TCRdb lists only in-frame clones, some missing. Altogether some 1.5 million clones are present, 95% to 99% being singletons, with the ten largest covering approximately 0.45%. The material sequenced was naive CD4+ T cells sorted from blood. Described subset: CD45RA+ positively selected. The receptors stem from a man younger than 40 in good health.

The rearrangement joins TRBV19 to TRBJ1-5, with a tentative D call TRBD1 (6 bases). The CDR3 spans 16 residues. Trimming cost V 3 bases and J 2 bases, with 14 bases left between them. From germline, CDR1 is LNHDA and CDR2 SQIVND (reference sequence). Here the CDR3 reads CASSIYLGAGNQPQHF. CDR3 coding DNA: TGTGCCAGTAGTATTTACTTGGGGGCCGGCAATCAGCCCCAGCATTTT.

The chain couples TRBV4-1 to TRBJ2-2; a possible D gene is TRBD2 (5 bases). V lost 0 bases, J lost 8 bases, and 13 bases lay in between. CDR1 is MGHRA and CDR2 is YSYEKL in the germline V gene. The CDR3 length is 15 residues. The CDR3 DNA reads TGCGCCAGCAGCCAAGATCTGACTATCAGGGGGGAGCTGTTTTTT. Translation gives CASSQDLTIRGELFF.

On this clone: One junction end does not reproduce the germline sequence, and a read error may be involved. The chain joins TRBV25-1 to TRBJ2-7; D is perhaps TRBD1 (6 bases). This CDR3 has 13 residues. Germline lookup yields CDR1 MGHDK and CDR2 SYGVNS. CDR3 DNA: TGTGCCAGCAGTGAAAGGCGTCAGGGGCCCATATTCTTC. This translates into CASSERRQGPIFF.

V gene TRBV5-1 combines with J gene TRBJ2-3; D unclear. Germline assignment: CDR1 SGHRS and CDR2 YFSETQ. This CDR3 region has 18 residues. V lost 0 bases and J lost 2, with 19 bases in between. The CDR3 sequence: CASSLAHSRPSFTDTQYF. The CDR3 DNA follows: TGCGCCAGCAGCTTGGCCCACAGCCGGCCGAGTTTCACAGATACGCAGTATTTT.

As to this clone: In the same sample, other DNA sequences code for this CDR3. This chain connects TRBV7-9 to TRBJ2-2, with D uncertain. V was shortened by 1 base and J by 0 bases, with 3 bases between the two germline ends. CDR3 length: 14 amino acids. Germline CDR1 and CDR2: SEHNR and FQNEAQ (reference sequence). The CDR3 protein is CASSLGTNTGELFF. Here the CDR3 DNA reads TGTGCCAGCAGCTTAGGTACGAACACCGGGGAGCTGTTTTTT. The whole variable domain, remainder taken from reference TRBV7-9 and TRBJ2-2, is DTGVSQNPRHKITKRGQNVTFRCDPISEHNRLYWYRQTLGQGPEFLTYFQNEAQLEKSRLLSDRFSAERPKGSFSTLEIQRTEQGDSAMYLCASSLGTNTGELFFGEGSRLTVL.

V is TRBV18 and J is TRBJ2-6; TRBD1 aligns across 8 bases. V was pared by 0 bases and J by 2 bases, with 12 bases of the junction left unmatched. Germline V gene data show CDR1 as KGHSH and CDR2 as LQKENI. This CDR3 comprises 20 residues. The CDR3 DNA sequence: TGTGCCAGCTCACCACCTGGACAGGGAACAGTAGGTGCTGGGGCCAACGTCCTGACTTTC. Translating gives CASSPPGQGTVGAGANVLTF.